Listed below are T cell receptor beta chains from one sample, sequenced in a study of T cell changes during pregnancy in multiple sclerosis. Sequencing used immunoSEQ multiplex PCR; TCRdb keeps in-frame clones, though not all of them. The table shows about 23,000 clones, with over 65% occurring only once. Specimen: CD8+ T cells from peripheral blood mononuclear cells, collected before pregnancy. All receptors derive from a female donor with multiple sclerosis, enrolled in a pregnancy study. CDR3s include the opening cysteine and the closing phenylalanine or tryptophan. A D gene is named only where the DNA matches it firmly. Only some rows state a clone size, as once, few, many or a class for expanded clones.

>TRBJ2-2|medium-sized|-|TRBV6-4
TGTGCCAGCAGTGAGAGGGACACCGGGGAGCTGTTTTTT
CASSERDTGELFF
>TRBJ2-3|-|TRBD2|TRBV10-2
TGCGCCAGCAGTGCATCTAGCGGGGCCACAGATACGCAGTATTTT
CASSASSGATDTQYF
>TRBJ2-1|-|TRBD2|TRBV30
TGTGCCTGGAGTGTTAGGACTAGCGGGGTTCTCTACAATGAGCAGTTCTTC
CAWSVRTSGVLYNEQFF
>TRBJ2-5|-|-|TRBV28
TGTGCCAGCAGTCCCCCGACTTTTTACCCTTTCCAGTACTTC
CASSPPTFYPFQYF
>TRBJ1-5|-|-|TRBV5-1
TGCGCCAGCAGCTTGGGGGGACAATCTCAGCCCCAGCATTTT
CASSLGGQSQPQHF
>TRBJ2-3|-|TRBD2|TRBV27
TGTGCCAGCAGTACGGGACGACTAGCGGGCCCAGATACGCAGTATTTT
CASSTGRLAGPDTQYF
>TRBJ2-7|medium-sized|-|TRBV11-2
TGTGCCAGCAGCCCAGATGGGGGCGGCGAGCAGTACTTC
CASSPDGGGEQYF
>TRBJ2-2|-|-|TRBV27
TGTGCCAGCAGCGTCCTCAGCGAGAACACCGGGGAGCTGTTTTTT
CASSVLSENTGELFF
>TRBJ2-1|few|-|TRBV19
TGTGCCAGTAGTAAATCTAGGTACAATGAGCAGTTCTTC
CASSKSRYNEQFF
>TRBJ2-7|-|TRBD2|TRBV9
TGTGCCAGCAGCGTAGGCGGGAGTGCCACCTACGAGCAGTACTTC
CASSVGGSATYEQYF
>TRBJ2-7|-|-|TRBV7-2
TGTGCCAGCAGCTTGGTTCGGGTGGTGACTGAGCAGTACTTC
CASSLVRVVTEQYF
>TRBJ1-1|-|TRBD1|TRBV7-3
TGTGCCAGCAGCCTTCAGGGGGGAGGAGCTGAAGCTTTCTTT
CASSLQGGGAEAFF
>TRBJ2-1|-|TRBD2|TRBV7-9
TGTGCCAGCAGCCGAGAAAGCGGGAGCTCCTACAATGAGCAGTTCTTC
CASSRESGSSYNEQFF
>TRBJ2-7|-|-|TRBV29-1
TGCAGCGTTCTAGGAGGTGAACGGGAGTTAGAGAACGAGCAGTACTTC
CSVLGGERELENEQYF
>TRBJ1-4|-|-|TRBV27
TGTGCCAGCAGTTCCGCAGGGGATGAAAAACTGTTTTTT
CASSSAGDEKLFF
>TRBJ1-1|-|TRBD1|TRBV30
TGTGCCTGGGACAGGGTCACTGAAGCTTTCTTT
CAWDRVTEAFF
>TRBJ2-5|-|-|TRBV30
TGTGCCTGGAGTGTAAACCCCCGAAGCGGTACCAGCACCGGGGGGCCCCAAGAGACCCAGTACTTC
CAWSVNPRSGTSTGGPQETQYF
>TRBJ2-5|-|TRBD2|TRBV9
TGTGCCAGCAACTATTTAGCGGGTCCCCAAGAGACCCAGTACTTC
CASNYLAGPQETQYF
>TRBJ1-1|-|-|TRBV4-1
TGCGCCAGCAGCCCAGGGCGGCTGAACACTGAAGCTTTCTTT
CASSPGRLNTEAFF
>TRBJ2-7|-|TRBD2|TRBV13
TGTGCCAGCAGCTTAAAGACGAGCGGGAGGGACGAGCAGTACTTC
CASSLKTSGRDEQYF
>TRBJ2-7|-|TRBD2|TRBV6-5
TGTGCCAGCAGTTACCTGGGACTAGCGGACGAGCAGTACTTC
CASSYLGLADEQYF
>TRBJ2-1|-|TRBD1|TRBV29-1
TGCAGCGTCGACCGGGACAGTGCAACGAGCTCCTACAATGAGCAGTTCTTC
CSVDRDSATSSYNEQFF
>TRBJ2-3|-|-|TRBV21-1
TGTGCCAGCAGCAAAGTTAACAGGGAAGGCACAGATACGCAGTATTTT
CASSKVNREGTDTQYF
>TRBJ2-7|-|-|TRBV27
TGTGCCAGCAGTTTAGACAGGTACGAGCAGTACTTC
CASSLDRYEQYF
>TRBJ2-1|-|-|TRBV29-1
TGCAGCGTTGCGCAGGCTGGGTATGAGCAGTTCTTC
CSVAQAGYEQFF
>TRBJ2-7|-|-|TRBV18
TGTGCCAGCTCATCCATCAGTGAGCAGTACTTC
CASSSISEQYF
>TRBJ2-7|-|-|TRBV19
TGTGCCAGTAGTGGGGAAAGCGGGACAGGTAATTTCTACGAGCAGTACTTC
CASSGESGTGNFYEQYF